These T cell receptor beta chains were read from a single sample in a study of T cells in Graves' hyperthyroidism and ophthalmopathy. TCRdb re-called the multiplex PCR reads through MiXCR, storing one row per CDR3 protein. The sample lists around 370,000 distinct CDR3 sequences, about 18% occurring once. Sequencing input: blood. The receptors originated from a man aged 18 to 35 with Graves' ophthalmopathy. Each CDR3 is given with its conserved first and last residue. The order of the fields is V gene, clone size, D gene, J gene, CDR3 protein, CDR3 DNA. A D gene is named only where the DNA matches it firmly. Some rows mark clone size as missing; the rest say once, few, many or name a class of expanded clone.

v_gene: TRBV4-1
abundance: NA
d_gene: NA
j_gene: TRBJ2-1
CDR3aa: CASSQGPAVENEQFF
CDR3nt: TGCGCCAGCAGCCAAGGACCAGCGGTCGAGAATGAGCAGTTCTTC

v_gene: TRBV20-1
abundance: few
d_gene: NA
j_gene: TRBJ2-3
CDR3aa: CSARIGGTDTQYF
CDR3nt: TGCAGTGCTAGGATTGGGGGCACAGATACGCAGTATTTT

v_gene: TRBV9
abundance: few
d_gene: TRBD1
j_gene: TRBJ1-2
CDR3aa: CASRGTDYGYTF
CDR3nt: TGTGCCAGCAGAGGGACAGACTATGGCTACACCTTC

v_gene: TRBV6-4
abundance: NA
d_gene: NA
j_gene: TRBJ1-6
CDR3aa: CASSAREDSPLHF
CDR3nt: TGTGCCAGCAGTGCCAGGGAAGATTCACCCCTCCACTTT

v_gene: TRBV2
abundance: many
d_gene: NA
j_gene: TRBJ2-1
CDR3aa: CASKGGSYNEQFF
CDR3nt: TGTGCCAGCAAGGGGGGCTCCTACAATGAGCAGTTCTTC

v_gene: TRBV3-1
abundance: few
d_gene: NA
j_gene: TRBJ2-1
CDR3aa: CASSRGWGGAGNEQFF
CDR3nt: TGTGCCAGCAGCCGCGGATGGGGGGGGGCCGGTAATGAGCAGTTCTTC

v_gene: TRBV6-2/TRBV6-3
abundance: NA
d_gene: TRBD1
j_gene: TRBJ1-2
CDR3aa: CASSLTQQGDYGYTF
CDR3nt: TGTGCCAGCAGCCTCACTCAACAGGGGGACTATGGCTACACCTTC

v_gene: TRBV29-1
abundance: many
d_gene: TRBD1
j_gene: TRBJ1-1
CDR3aa: CSAGTVVNTEAFF
CDR3nt: TGCAGCGCTGGGACAGTTGTAAACACTGAAGCTTTCTTT

v_gene: TRBV5-1
abundance: NA
d_gene: TRBD2
j_gene: TRBJ2-2
CDR3aa: CASSLYTSGVNTGELFF
CDR3nt: TGCGCCAGCAGCCTCTATACTAGCGGGGTCAACACCGGGGAGCTGTTTTTT

v_gene: TRBV20-1
abundance: many
d_gene: NA
j_gene: TRBJ1-1
CDR3aa: CSAGILGNTEAFF
CDR3nt: TGCAGTGCTGGGATCCTCGGGAACACTGAAGCTTTCTTT

v_gene: TRBV5-1
abundance: NA
d_gene: NA
j_gene: TRBJ2-7
CDR3aa: CASSLETGIYEQYF
CDR3nt: TGCGCCAGCAGCTTGGAAACAGGGATCTACGAGCAGTACTTC

v_gene: TRBV20-1
abundance: few
d_gene: NA
j_gene: TRBJ2-7
CDR3aa: CSARRTASYEQYF
CDR3nt: TGCAGTGCTAGACGGACAGCCTCCTACGAGCAGTACTTC

v_gene: TRBV20-1
abundance: many
d_gene: NA
j_gene: TRBJ1-5
CDR3aa: CSASIAPGSQPQHF
CDR3nt: TGCAGTGCATCCATAGCGCCAGGGAGTCAGCCCCAGCATTTT

v_gene: TRBV4-1
abundance: few
d_gene: NA
j_gene: TRBJ2-3
CDR3aa: CASSLDGTTDTQYF
CDR3nt: TGCGCCAGCAGCCTGGACGGAACTACAGATACGCAGTATTTT

v_gene: TRBV28
abundance: NA
d_gene: NA
j_gene: TRBJ1-2
CDR3aa: CASSPPDNYGYTF
CDR3nt: TGTGCCAGCAGTCCACCCGATAACTATGGCTACACCTTC

v_gene: TRBV20-1
abundance: many
d_gene: NA
j_gene: TRBJ1-1
CDR3aa: CSARDKRVPMNTEAFF
CDR3nt: TGCAGTGCTAGAGATAAAAGGGTTCCGATGAACACTGAAGCTTTCTTT

v_gene: TRBV28
abundance: few
d_gene: NA
j_gene: TRBJ2-3
CDR3aa: CASSLGLSGLSTDTQYF
CDR3nt: TGTGCCAGCAGTTTAGGGCTATCCGGATTGAGCACAGATACGCAGTATTTT

v_gene: TRBV11-2
abundance: many
d_gene: TRBD2
j_gene: TRBJ2-5
CDR3aa: CASSPLDGLAGEGETQYF
CDR3nt: TGTGCCAGCAGCCCCCTGGACGGACTAGCGGGGGAAGGGGAGACCCAGTACTTC

v_gene: TRBV18
abundance: NA
d_gene: NA
j_gene: TRBJ1-4
CDR3aa: CASSPRQGVREKLFF
CDR3nt: TGTGCCAGCTCACCGAGACAAGGGGTACGAGAAAAACTGTTTTTT

v_gene: TRBV14
abundance: NA
d_gene: NA
j_gene: TRBJ1-2
CDR3aa: CASSLSAGGYGYTF
CDR3nt: TGTGCCAGCAGCCTTAGCGCCGGGGGCTATGGCTACACCTTC

v_gene: TRBV5-1
abundance: many
d_gene: NA
j_gene: TRBJ2-1
CDR3aa: CASSTTDNEQFF
CDR3nt: TGCGCCAGCAGCACGACCGACAATGAGCAGTTCTTC

v_gene: TRBV6-4
abundance: NA
d_gene: NA
j_gene: TRBJ1-2
CDR3aa: CASSDSGGNYGYTF
CDR3nt: TGTGCCAGCAGTGACTCAGGGGGGAACTATGGCTACACCTTC

v_gene: TRBV6-2/TRBV6-3
abundance: many
d_gene: NA
j_gene: TRBJ2-7
CDR3aa: CASSLEQYEQYF
CDR3nt: TGTGCCAGCAGTTTGGAGCAATACGAGCAGTACTTC

v_gene: TRBV5-6
abundance: NA
d_gene: TRBD1
j_gene: TRBJ2-7
CDR3aa: CASSWDRGPYEQYF
CDR3nt: TGTGCCAGCAGCTGGGACAGGGGGCCATACGAGCAGTACTTC

v_gene: TRBV24-1
abundance: many
d_gene: TRBD1
j_gene: TRBJ1-2
CDR3aa: CATSDPTGQGSYGYTF
CDR3nt: TGTGCCACCAGTGACCCAACGGGACAGGGTAGCTATGGCTACACCTTC

v_gene: TRBV7-9
abundance: many
d_gene: TRBD1
j_gene: TRBJ2-7
CDR3aa: CASSSPDRYEQYF
CDR3nt: TGTGCCAGCAGCTCCCCGGACAGGTACGAGCAGTACTTC

v_gene: TRBV10-3
abundance: few
d_gene: NA
j_gene: TRBJ2-7
CDR3aa: CAISDPSGGYEQYF
CDR3nt: TGTGCCATCAGTGACCCCAGCGGTGGCTACGAGCAGTACTTC

v_gene: TRBV2
abundance: NA
d_gene: TRBD2
j_gene: TRBJ2-5
CDR3aa: CASCLAGGQETQYF
CDR3nt: TGTGCCAGCTGTCTAGCGGGGGGCCAAGAGACCCAGTACTTC

v_gene: TRBV6-1
abundance: NA
d_gene: TRBD2
j_gene: TRBJ2-3
CDR3aa: CASSEGTTSGGAWDTQYF
CDR3nt: TGTGCCAGCAGTGAAGGCACCACTAGCGGGGGGGCTTGGGATACGCAGTATTTT

v_gene: TRBV6-1
abundance: NA
d_gene: NA
j_gene: TRBJ2-7
CDR3aa: CASRQGFTYEQYF
CDR3nt: TGTGCCAGCAGACAGGGATTTACCTACGAGCAGTACTTC

v_gene: TRBV18
abundance: NA
d_gene: NA
j_gene: TRBJ2-7
CDR3aa: CASSPRGANLDEQYF
CDR3nt: TGTGCCAGCTCACCCCGGGGGGCCAACTTGGACGAGCAGTACTTC

v_gene: TRBV12-3/TRBV12-4
abundance: many
d_gene: TRBD1
j_gene: TRBJ2-2
CDR3aa: CASRSGGAAGELFF
CDR3nt: TGTGCCAGCAGATCAGGGGGCGCCGCCGGGGAGCTGTTTTTT

v_gene: TRBV5-6
abundance: many
d_gene: NA
j_gene: TRBJ2-7
CDR3aa: CASSLGISYEQYF
CDR3nt: TGTGCCAGCAGCTTGGGCATCTCCTACGAGCAGTACTTC

v_gene: TRBV15
abundance: many
d_gene: NA
j_gene: TRBJ2-7
CDR3aa: CATSSGRTITYEQYF
CDR3nt: TGTGCCACCAGCAGCGGACGGACCATAACCTACGAGCAGTACTTC

v_gene: TRBV12-5
abundance: NA
d_gene: TRBD2
j_gene: TRBJ2-1
CDR3aa: CASGFPSGGGYNEQFF
CDR3nt: TGTGCTAGTGGTTTCCCTAGCGGGGGGGGCTACAATGAGCAGTTCTTC

v_gene: TRBV13
abundance: many
d_gene: NA
j_gene: TRBJ1-3
CDR3aa: CASSLLGVPGNTIYF
CDR3nt: TGTGCCAGCAGCTTACTTGGGGTGCCTGGAAACACCATATATTTT

v_gene: TRBV5-6
abundance: NA
d_gene: NA
j_gene: TRBJ1-2
CDR3aa: CASTYRTANYGYTF
CDR3nt: TGTGCCAGCACCTACCGGACGGCTAACTATGGCTACACCTTC

v_gene: TRBV5-1
abundance: NA
d_gene: TRBD1
j_gene: TRBJ1-4
CDR3aa: CASSLASSGGVGEKLFF
CDR3nt: TGCGCCAGCAGCTTGGCTAGTTCAGGGGGAGTTGGTGAAAAACTGTTTTTT

v_gene: TRBV12-3/TRBV12-4
abundance: many
d_gene: NA
j_gene: TRBJ2-7
CDR3aa: CASSLGISRYEQYF
CDR3nt: TGTGCCAGCAGTTTGGGTATCAGCCGCTACGAGCAGTACTTC